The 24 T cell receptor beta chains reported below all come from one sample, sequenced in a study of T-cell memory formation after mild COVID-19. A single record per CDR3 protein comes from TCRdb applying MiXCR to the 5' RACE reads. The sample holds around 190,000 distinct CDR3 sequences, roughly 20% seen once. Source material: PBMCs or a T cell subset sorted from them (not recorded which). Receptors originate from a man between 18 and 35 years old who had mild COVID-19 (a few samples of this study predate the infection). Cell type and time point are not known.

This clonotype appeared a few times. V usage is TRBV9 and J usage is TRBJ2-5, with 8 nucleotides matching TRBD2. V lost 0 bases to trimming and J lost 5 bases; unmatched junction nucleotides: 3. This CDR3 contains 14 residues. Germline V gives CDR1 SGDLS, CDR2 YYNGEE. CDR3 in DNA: TGTGCCAGCAGCGTAGGGACTAGCCACGAGACCCAGTACTTC. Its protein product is CASSVGTSHETQYF.

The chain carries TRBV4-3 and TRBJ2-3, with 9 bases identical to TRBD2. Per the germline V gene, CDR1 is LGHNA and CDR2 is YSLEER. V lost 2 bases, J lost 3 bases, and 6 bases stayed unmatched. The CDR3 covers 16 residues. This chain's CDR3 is CASSQKGLARTDTQYF. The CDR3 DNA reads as TGCGCCAGCAGCCAAAAAGGACTAGCGAGAACAGATACGCAGTATTTT.

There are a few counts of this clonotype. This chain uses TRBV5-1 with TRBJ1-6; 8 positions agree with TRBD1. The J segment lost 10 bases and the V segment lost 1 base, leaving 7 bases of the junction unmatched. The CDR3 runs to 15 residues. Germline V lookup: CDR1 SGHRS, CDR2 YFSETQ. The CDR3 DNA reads TGCGCCAGCAGCTTGATCGGGGACAGGCGGTCACCCCTCCACTTT. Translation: CASSLIGDRRSPLHF. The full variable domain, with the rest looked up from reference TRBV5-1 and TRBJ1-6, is KAGVTQTPRYLIKTRGQQVTLSCSPISGHRSVSWYQQTPGQGLQFLFEYFSETQRNKGNFPGRFSGRQFSNSRSEMNVSTLELGDSALYLCASSLIGDRRSPLHFGNGTRLTVT.

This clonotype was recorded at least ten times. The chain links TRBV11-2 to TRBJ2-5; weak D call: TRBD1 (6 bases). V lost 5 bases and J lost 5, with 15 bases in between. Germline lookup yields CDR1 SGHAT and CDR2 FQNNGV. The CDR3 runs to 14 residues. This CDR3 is CASSGETGWETQYF. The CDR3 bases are TGTGCCAGCAGCGGTGAGACAGGTTGGGAGACCCAGTACTTC.

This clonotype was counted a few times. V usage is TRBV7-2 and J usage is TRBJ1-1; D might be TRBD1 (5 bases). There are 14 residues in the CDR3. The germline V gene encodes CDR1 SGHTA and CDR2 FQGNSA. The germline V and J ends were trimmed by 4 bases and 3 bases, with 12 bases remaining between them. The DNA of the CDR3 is TGTGCCAGCAGCTGGGACGGCCGTTACACTGAAGCTTTCTTT. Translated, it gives CASSWDGRYTEAFF. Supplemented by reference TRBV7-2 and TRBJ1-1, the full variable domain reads GAGVSQSPSNKVTEKGKDVELRCDPISGHTALYWYRQSLGQGLEFLIYFQGNSAPDKSGLPSDRFSAERTGGSVSTLTIQRTQQEDSAVYLCASSWDGRYTEAFFGQGTRLTVV.

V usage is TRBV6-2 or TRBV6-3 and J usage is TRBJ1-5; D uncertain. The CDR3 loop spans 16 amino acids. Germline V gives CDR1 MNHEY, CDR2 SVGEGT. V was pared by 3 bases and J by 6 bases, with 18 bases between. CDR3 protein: CASSYGGRPSGQPQHF. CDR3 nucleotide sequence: TGTGCCAGCAGTTATGGCGGCAGGCCCTCGGGTCAGCCCCAGCATTTT.

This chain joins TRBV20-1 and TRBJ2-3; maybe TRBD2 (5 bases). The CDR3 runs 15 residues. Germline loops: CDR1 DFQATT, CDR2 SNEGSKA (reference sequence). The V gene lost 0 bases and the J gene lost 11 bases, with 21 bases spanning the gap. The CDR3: CSARDLSGEFPGQYF. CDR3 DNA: TGCAGTGCTAGAGATCTTTCCGGGGAGTTCCCGGGGCAGTATTTT.

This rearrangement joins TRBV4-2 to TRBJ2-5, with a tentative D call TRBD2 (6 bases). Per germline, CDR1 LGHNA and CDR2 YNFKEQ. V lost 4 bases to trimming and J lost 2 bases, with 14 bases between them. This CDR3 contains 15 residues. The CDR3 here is CASSLSGAWQETQYF. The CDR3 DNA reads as TGTGCCAGCAGCCTTAGCGGCGCGTGGCAAGAGACCCAGTACTTC.

In nucleotides, the CDR3 is TGTGCCAGCAGCTTGTCAGGGGGTCCCTACGAGCAGTACTTC. Protein: CASSLSGGPYEQYF. The chain recombines TRBV7-3 with TRBJ2-7; 7 nucleotides align to TRBD1. V shed 3 bases, J shed 2 bases, and the junction held 4 bases outside the gene matches. The CDR3 is 14 amino acids. Germline lookup yields CDR1 SGHTA and CDR2 FQGTGA.

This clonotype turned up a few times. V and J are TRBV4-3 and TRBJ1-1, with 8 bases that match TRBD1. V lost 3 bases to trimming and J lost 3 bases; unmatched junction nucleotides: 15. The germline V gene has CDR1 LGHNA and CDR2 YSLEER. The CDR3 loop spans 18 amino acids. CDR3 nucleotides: TGCGCCAGCAGCCACGAGTTCACGCAGGGGGCGAGGTACACTGAAGCTTTCTTT. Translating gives CASSHEFTQGARYTEAFF.

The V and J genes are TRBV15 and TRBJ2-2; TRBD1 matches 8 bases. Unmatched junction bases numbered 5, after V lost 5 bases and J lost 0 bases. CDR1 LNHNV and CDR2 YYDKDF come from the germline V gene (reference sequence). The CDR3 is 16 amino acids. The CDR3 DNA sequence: TGTGCCACCAGCGTCCGGGACAGGACGAACACCGGGGAGCTGTTTTTT. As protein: CATSVRDRTNTGELFF.

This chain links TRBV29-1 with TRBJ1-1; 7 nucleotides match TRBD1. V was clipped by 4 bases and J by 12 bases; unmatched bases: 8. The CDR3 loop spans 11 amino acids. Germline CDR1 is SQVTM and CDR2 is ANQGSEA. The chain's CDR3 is CSVATGMSPFF. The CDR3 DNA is TGCAGCGTTGCGACAGGGATGAGCCCTTTCTTT.

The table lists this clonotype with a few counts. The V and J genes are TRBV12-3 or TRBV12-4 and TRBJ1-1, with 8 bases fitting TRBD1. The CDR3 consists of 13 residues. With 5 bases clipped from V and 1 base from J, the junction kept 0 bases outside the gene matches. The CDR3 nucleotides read TGTGCCAGCAGTACAGGGGGGAACACTGAAGCTTTCTTT. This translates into CASSTGGNTEAFF.

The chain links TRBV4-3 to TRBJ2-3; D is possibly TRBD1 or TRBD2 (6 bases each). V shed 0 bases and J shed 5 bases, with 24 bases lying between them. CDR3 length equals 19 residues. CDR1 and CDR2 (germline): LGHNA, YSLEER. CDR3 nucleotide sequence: TGCGCCAGCAGCCAAGATCTGATATCCCGTGACCGGGGGCGAGATACGCAGTATTTT. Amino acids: CASSQDLISRDRGRDTQYF.

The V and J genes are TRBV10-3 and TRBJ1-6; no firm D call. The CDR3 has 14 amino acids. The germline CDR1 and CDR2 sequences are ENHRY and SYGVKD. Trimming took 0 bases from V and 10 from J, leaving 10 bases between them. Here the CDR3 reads CAISESNRASPLHF. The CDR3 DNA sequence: TGTGCCATCAGTGAGTCGAATAGGGCCTCACCCCTCCACTTT.

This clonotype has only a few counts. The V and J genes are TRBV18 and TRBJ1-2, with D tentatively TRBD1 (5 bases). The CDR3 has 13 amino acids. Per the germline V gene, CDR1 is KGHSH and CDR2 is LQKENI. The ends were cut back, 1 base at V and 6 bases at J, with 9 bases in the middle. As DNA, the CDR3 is TGTGCCAGCTCACCACGACAGTTTGATGGCTACACCTTC. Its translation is CASSPRQFDGYTF.

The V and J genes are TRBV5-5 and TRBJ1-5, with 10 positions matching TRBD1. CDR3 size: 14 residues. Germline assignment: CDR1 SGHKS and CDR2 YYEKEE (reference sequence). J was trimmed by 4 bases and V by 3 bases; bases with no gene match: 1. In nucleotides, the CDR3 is TGTGCCAGCAGCTGGGACAGGGGAAATCAGCCCCAGCATTTT. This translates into CASSWDRGNQPQHF.

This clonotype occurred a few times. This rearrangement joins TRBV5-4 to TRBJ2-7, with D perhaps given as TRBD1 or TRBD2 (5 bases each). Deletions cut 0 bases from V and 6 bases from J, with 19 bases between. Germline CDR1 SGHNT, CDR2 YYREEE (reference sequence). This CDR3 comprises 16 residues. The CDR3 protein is CASSLDSARAGAEQYF. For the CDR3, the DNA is TGTGCCAGCAGCTTGGATTCCGCGAGGGCCGGGGCCGAGCAGTACTTC.

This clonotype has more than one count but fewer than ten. In DNA, the CDR3 is TGCAGTGCCGTAAGAGTTTCACGGGGCACTGAAGCTTTCTTT. It translates to CSAVRVSRGTEAFF. This chain connects TRBV20-1 to TRBJ1-1; D remains ambiguous. Trimming removed 6 bases from V and 4 bases from J, with 18 bases in between. The length of the CDR3 is 14 residues. In germline, CDR1 is DFQATT, CDR2 SNEGSKA (reference sequence).

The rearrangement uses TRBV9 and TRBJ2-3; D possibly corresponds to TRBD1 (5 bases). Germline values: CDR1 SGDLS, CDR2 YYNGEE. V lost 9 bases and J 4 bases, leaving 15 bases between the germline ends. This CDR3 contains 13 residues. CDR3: CATSRLGADTQYF. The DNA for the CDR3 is TGTGCCACCTCGAGGCTAGGGGCAGATACGCAGTATTTT.

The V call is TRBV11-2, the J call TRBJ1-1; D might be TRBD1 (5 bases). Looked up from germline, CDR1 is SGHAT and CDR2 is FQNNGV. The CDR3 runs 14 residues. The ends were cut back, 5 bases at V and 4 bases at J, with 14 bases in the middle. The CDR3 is CASSRRVGTTEAFF. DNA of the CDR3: TGTGCCAGCAGCCGGAGGGTAGGGACCACTGAAGCTTTCTTT.

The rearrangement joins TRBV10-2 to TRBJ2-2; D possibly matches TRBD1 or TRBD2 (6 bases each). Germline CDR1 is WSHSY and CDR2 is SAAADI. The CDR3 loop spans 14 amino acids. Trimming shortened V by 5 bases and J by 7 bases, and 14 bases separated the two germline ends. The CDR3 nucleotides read TGCGCCAGCAGTCTACAGGGAGGTATCGGGGAGCTGTTTTTT. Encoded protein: CASSLQGGIGELFF.

This CDR3 reads CSASALNRETQYF. The CDR3 coding sequence is TGCAGTGCTAGTGCACTGAACCGAGAGACCCAGTACTTC. The V call is TRBV20-1, the J call TRBJ2-5; D gene ambiguous. Trimming pared 3 bases from V and 4 bases from J, leaving 12 bases between. Looked up from germline, CDR1 is DFQATT and CDR2 is SNEGSKA (reference sequence). The CDR3 has 13 residues.

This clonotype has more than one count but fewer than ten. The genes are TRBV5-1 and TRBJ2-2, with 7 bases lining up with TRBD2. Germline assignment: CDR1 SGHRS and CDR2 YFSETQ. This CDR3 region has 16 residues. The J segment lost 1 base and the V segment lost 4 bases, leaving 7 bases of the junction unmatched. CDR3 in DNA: TGCGCCAGCAGCCCGTCCCCGGGGGGGAACACCGGGGAGCTGTTTTTT. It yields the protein CASSPSPGGNTGELFF.